These T cell receptor beta chains were read from a single sample in a study of blood T cell repertoires in COVID-19. Generated by immunoSEQ multiplex PCR, the TCRdb table keeps only in-frame clones and is missing some. Counted here are roughly 100,000 clones, 75% to 85% occurring once; the ten biggest clones make up about 5%. The material sequenced was peripheral blood. The origin of the receptors is a man aged 55-75 years with acute or convalescent COVID-19. The CDR3 runs from the conserved cysteine through the conserved F or W. The D gene is left open where the match is weak. Size is omitted from some rows. Given values are once, few, many or a class for expanded clones.

clone_size j_call d_call cdr3_length v_call cdr3_nt cdr3_aa
. TRBJ1-6 . 14 TRBV28 TGTGCCAGCAGTTTGCGGGGGGCCAGCTCACCCCTCCACTTT CASSLRGASSPLHF
. TRBJ2-3 TRBD2 15 TRBV15 TGTGCCACCAGCAGGACTAGCGGAATGCTAGATACGCAGTATTTT CATSRTSGMLDTQYF
. TRBJ2-1 TRBD1 15 TRBV19 TGTGCCAGTAGTATTCGGGACAGGGGCAACAATGAGCAGTTCTTC CASSIRDRGNNEQFF
. TRBJ1-2 . 12 TRBV7-6 TGTGCCAGCTGGGGCGTCAACTATGGCTACACCTTC CASWGVNYGYTF
. TRBJ2-3 TRBD2 17 TRBV5-1 TGCGCCAGCAGCCAGGGGACTAGCGGGAGGGGCACAGATACGCAGTATTTT CASSQGTSGRGTDTQYF
. TRBJ1-2 . 13 TRBV12-3/TRBV12-4 TGTGCCAGCAGAGGGGCGTCTAGATATGGCTACACCTTC CASRGASRYGYTF
. TRBJ1-1 . 16 TRBV4-1 TGCGCCAGCAGCCAAGCGAACAGGGTGATGAACACTGAAGCTTTCTTT CASSQANRVMNTEAFF
. TRBJ2-3 TRBD1 15 TRBV6-5 TGTGCCAGCAGGATGGGACAGGGGAGCACAGATACGCAGTATTTT CASRMGQGSTDTQYF
few TRBJ2-2 TRBD2 18 TRBV24-1 TGTGCCACCAGTGAACGGCCTATACTAGCGGGGGTTTCCGGGGAGCTGTTTTTT CATSERPILAGVSGELFF
once TRBJ2-7 . 14 TRBV9 TGTGCCAGCAGCGTAGGACCTCAGGGATACGAGCAGTACTTC CASSVGPQGYEQYF
. TRBJ2-2 . 20 TRBV24-1 TGTGCCACCGTGATAGGAGCGGGACAGGTCAAGGTCGCGAACACCGGGGAGCTGTTTTTT CATVIGAGQVKVANTGELFF
. TRBJ1-5 . 14 TRBV20-1 TGCAGTGCTAGTATCGGGAATCGTGATCAGCCCCAGCATTTT CSASIGNRDQPQHF
. TRBJ2-1 TRBD2 13 TRBV2 TGTGCCAGCAAGGCGGGGGGGCCGGGAGAGCAGTTCTTC CASKAGGPGEQFF
. TRBJ2-1 TRBD2 15 TRBV7-3 TGTGCCAGCAGCTTAGCGGGGGGTCTCTACAATGAGCAGTTCTTC CASSLAGGLYNEQFF
few TRBJ2-1 . 12 TRBV29-1 TGCAGCGTTGAAGAACTAGCAGATGAGCAGTTCTTC CSVEELADEQFF
. TRBJ2-5 . 13 TRBV15 TGTGCCACCAGGTGGGGAGGGGGACAGACCCAGTACTTC CATRWGGGQTQYF
. TRBJ2-3 . 14 TRBV4-1 TGCGCCAGCAGCCAAGTACTAGGCGTGCATACGCAGTATTTT CASSQVLGVHTQYF
. TRBJ2-5 TRBD2 13 TRBV11-2 TGTGCCAGCAAACCCAGCGGGGGGGAGACCCAGTACTTC CASKPSGGETQYF
. TRBJ2-3 TRBD2 16 TRBV7-3 TGTGCCAGCAGCGCGCGGACTAGCGGGGCCACAGATACGCAGTATTTT CASSARTSGATDTQYF
. TRBJ2-1 TRBD1 12 TRBV5-1 TGCGCCAGCAGCTTACAGGGGAATGAGCAGTTCTTC CASSLQGNEQFF
. TRBJ2-5 TRBD2 14 TRBV3-1/TRBV3-2 TGTGCCAGCAGCCAAGCCGCGGGAGGGGAGACCCAGTACTTC CASSQAAGGETQYF
. TRBJ1-6 TRBD1 16 TRBV3-1/TRBV3-2 TGTGCCAGCAGCCGCTCCGAGACAGGGCGGAATTCACCCCTCCACTTT CASSRSETGRNSPLHF
. TRBJ2-5 TRBD2 16 TRBV7-2 TGTGCCAGCAGCTTAGGCCCACTAGCGGGACAAGAGACCCAGTACTTC CASSLGPLAGQETQYF
once TRBJ1-2 . 12 TRBV30 TGTGCCTGGAGTACCCGCGCCAATGGCTACACCTTC CAWSTRANGYTF
. TRBJ1-4 . 14 TRBV10-3 TGTGCCATCAGTGAGGAGTCCTTTAATGAAAAACTGTTTTTT CAISEESFNEKLFF
. TRBJ1-5 . 15 TRBV5-4 TGTGCCAGCAGCTTGGGGGGGCGGGTTGATCAGCCCCAGCATTTT CASSLGGRVDQPQHF
few TRBJ2-1 . 13 TRBV14 TGTGCCAGCAGCCAACAGCAGGGAACGGAGCAGTTCTTC CASSQQQGTEQFF
. TRBJ1-5 . 15 TRBV6-5 TGTGCCAGCAGATACGAGGGGGGGGGCAATCAGCCCCAGCATTTT CASRYEGGGNQPQHF
many TRBJ1-2 . 16 TRBV20-1 TGCAGTGCTAGTTGGGGGGGGCGCGGGCGGAACTATGGCTACACCTTC CSASWGGRGRNYGYTF